What follows is one T cell receptor beta chain and its context. V was pared by 5 bases and J by 1 base, with 12 bases between. CDR1 is SGHDN and CDR2 is FVKESK in the germline V gene. The CDR3 has 15 amino acids. The data originate from a study of blood T cells in healthy people across ages. With a J-beta primer mix and a sample-barcoded 5' primer, a second PCR ran about 7 to 11 cycles. TCRdb called the 5' RACE reads again in MiXCR, with one record for every CDR3 protein. The table records some 1.5 million distinct CDR3 sequences, 28% of them present only once. This receptor was obtained from a woman in her twenties or thirties in good health. The specimen sequenced was blood. The rearrangement joins TRBV14 to TRBJ1-5, with D perhaps matching TRBD1 (6 bases). Written as DNA, the CDR3 is TGTGCCAGCAGCTATTACGACAGGAGCAATCAGCCCCAGCATTTT. This encodes CASSYYDRSNQPQHF.